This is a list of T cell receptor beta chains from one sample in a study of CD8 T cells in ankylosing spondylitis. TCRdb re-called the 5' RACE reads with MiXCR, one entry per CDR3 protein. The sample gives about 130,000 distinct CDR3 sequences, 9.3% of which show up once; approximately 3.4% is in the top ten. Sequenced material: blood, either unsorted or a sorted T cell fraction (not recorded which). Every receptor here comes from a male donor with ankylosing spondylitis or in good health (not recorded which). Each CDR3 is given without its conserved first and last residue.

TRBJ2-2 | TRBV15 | ATSRDLFQGVTGELF
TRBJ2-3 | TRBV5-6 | ASSFDTLTAHTQY
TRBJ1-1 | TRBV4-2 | ASSRDSGNTEAF
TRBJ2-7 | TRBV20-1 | SAIFTPVGGEQY
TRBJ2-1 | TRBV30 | AWSEGGSNYNEQF
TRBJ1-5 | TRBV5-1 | ASSFDGGVGQPQH
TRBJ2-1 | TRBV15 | ATSRDPRVVLGNEQF
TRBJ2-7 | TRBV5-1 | ASSLIPGPTYEQY
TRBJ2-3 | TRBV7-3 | ASSSDLSTDTQY
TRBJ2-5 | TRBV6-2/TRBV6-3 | ASSYAKTQY
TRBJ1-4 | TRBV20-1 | SARDVSEKLF
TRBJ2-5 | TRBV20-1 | SSIESGRRFEPEETQY
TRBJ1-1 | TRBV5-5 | ASSLSGVRTEAF
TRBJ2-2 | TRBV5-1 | ASSSLNTGELF
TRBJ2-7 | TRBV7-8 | ASSFQGTRVSYEQY
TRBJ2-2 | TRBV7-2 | ASSLIWGPGELF
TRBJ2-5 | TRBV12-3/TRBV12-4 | ASSSGTRRETQY
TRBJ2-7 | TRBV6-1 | ASSRTSGSLSRNEQY
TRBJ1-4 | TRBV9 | ASSVEGTGDEKLF
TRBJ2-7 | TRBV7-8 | ASSPRDSSYEQY
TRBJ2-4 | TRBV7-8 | ASSSRESRHLNIQY
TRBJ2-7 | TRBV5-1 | ASSPGGGLYEQY
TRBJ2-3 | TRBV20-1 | SATDPTVGSQY
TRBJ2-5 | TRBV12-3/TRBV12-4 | ASSNTGEETQY
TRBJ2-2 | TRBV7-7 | ASSLGDGELF
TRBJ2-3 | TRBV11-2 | ASSLSGGIGTDTQY
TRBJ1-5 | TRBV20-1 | TARDLARGDYQPQH
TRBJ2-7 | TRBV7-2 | ASSERTGSPYEQY
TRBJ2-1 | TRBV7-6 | ASSLEGTLTGYNEQF
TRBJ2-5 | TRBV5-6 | ASSAGTGAQETQY
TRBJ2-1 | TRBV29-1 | SAGSAGGYNEQF
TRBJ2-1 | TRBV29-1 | SGNRDSNEQF
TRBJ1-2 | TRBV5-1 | ASSLSVRDPNYGYT
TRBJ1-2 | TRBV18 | ASSPSQNYGYT
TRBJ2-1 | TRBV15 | ATRPGLANEQF
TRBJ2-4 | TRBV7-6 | ASSRVDKNIQY
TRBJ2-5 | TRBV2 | ASSESTGTETQY
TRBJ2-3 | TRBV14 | ASSHRLAGGPGDTQY
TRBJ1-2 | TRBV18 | ASSPTGTGSDGYT
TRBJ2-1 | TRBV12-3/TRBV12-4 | ASSKTSFPF
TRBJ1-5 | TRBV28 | ASSTQGQPQH
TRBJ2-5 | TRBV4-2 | ASSQDPTVKTQY
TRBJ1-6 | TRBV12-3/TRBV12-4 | ASSLASGRNNSPLH
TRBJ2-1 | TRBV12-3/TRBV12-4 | ASRPISSGRSYNEQF
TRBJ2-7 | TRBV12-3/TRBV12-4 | ASTLGRTYEQY
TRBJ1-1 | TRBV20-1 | SARGLSGTGFRTEAF
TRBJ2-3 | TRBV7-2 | ASSLGQGVDTQY
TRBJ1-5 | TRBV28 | ASSSPRTGAAFPQH
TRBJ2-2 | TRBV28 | ASNPSGRPKNTGELF
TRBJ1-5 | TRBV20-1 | SVQGGLWNQPQH
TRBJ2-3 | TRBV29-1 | SVVRQKNTDTQY